This TCR beta chain came from a study of T cell responses to AZD1222 COVID-19 vaccine. The protocol was immunoSEQ multiplex PCR, while the TCRdb copy is restricted to in-frame clones and leaves out a portion. The sample carries roughly 120,000 clones, about 87% recorded once. This clone was counted between two and nine times. Sample: peripheral blood, taken 28 days after the second AZD1222 dose. This receptor was taken from an adult who received the AZD1222 COVID-19 vaccine.

CDR3 DNA sequence: TGTGCCAGCAGCTTAGCAATTAGCGGGGGGCTATACGAGCAGTACTTC. Residues: CASSLAISGGLYEQYF. The chain uses TRBV7-2 and TRBJ2-7; 10 bases agree with TRBD2. The CDR3 extends over 16 amino acids. Germline CDR1 and CDR2: SGHTA and FQGNSA. Losses at the gene ends were 0 bases for V and 4 bases for J; bases not matched to a gene: 6.